This TCR beta chain was observed in a study of T cell repertoires in cytomegalovirus infection. On the study more broadly: Newly reported HLA-C-restricted and thoroughly characterized HLA-B-restricted CMV epitopes were employed.

This clonotype has more than one count but fewer than ten. Antigen: not known. Using its own MiXCR run on the reads, TCRdb lists one record per CDR3 protein. The data show 300,000 to 400,000 distinct CDR3 sequences, approximately 25% seen once. CDR3 length: 14 amino acids. From germline, CDR1 is DFQATT and CDR2 SNEGSKA (reference sequence). J gave up 2 bases and V 6 bases, and 4 bases lay outside the gene matches. The input for sequencing was cultured PBMCs, taken from culture after CMV antigen stimulation. This sequence was found in a human donor in good health (CMV status not recorded). Some clones in this sample may be carry-over from other donors' samples. J is TRBJ2-3 and V is TRBV20-1; TRBD2 aligns across 11 bases. The DNA of the CDR3 is TGCAGTGCGTCTAGCGGGAGGCACACAGATACGCAGTATTTT. Translation gives CSASSGRHTDTQYF.